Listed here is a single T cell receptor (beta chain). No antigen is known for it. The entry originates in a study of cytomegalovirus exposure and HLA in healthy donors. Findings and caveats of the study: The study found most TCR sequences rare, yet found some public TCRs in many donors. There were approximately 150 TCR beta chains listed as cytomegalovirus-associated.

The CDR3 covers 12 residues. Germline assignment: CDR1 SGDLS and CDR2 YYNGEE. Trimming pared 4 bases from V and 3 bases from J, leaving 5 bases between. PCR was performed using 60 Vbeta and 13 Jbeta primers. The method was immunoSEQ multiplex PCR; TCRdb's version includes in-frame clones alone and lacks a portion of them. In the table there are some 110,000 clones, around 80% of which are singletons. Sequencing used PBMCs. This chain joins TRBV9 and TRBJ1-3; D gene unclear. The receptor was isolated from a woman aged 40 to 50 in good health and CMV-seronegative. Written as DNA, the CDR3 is TGTGCCAGCAGCATCGGTGGAAACACCATATATTTT. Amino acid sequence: CASSIGGNTIYF. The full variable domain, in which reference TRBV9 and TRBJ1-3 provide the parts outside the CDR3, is DSGVTQTPKHLITATGQRVTLRCSPRSGDLSVYWYQQSLDQGLQFLIQYYNGEERAKGNILERFSAQQFPDLHSELNLSSLELGDSALYFCASSIGGNTIYFGEGSWLTVV.